This T cell receptor beta chain stems from a study of T cell changes during pregnancy in multiple sclerosis. Profiling relied on immunoSEQ multiplex PCR, and the TCRdb table lists in-frame clones only, not all of them. The table has approximately 70,000 clones, around nine tenths seen once; the top ten hold 0.43%. This CDR3 is built from 16 residues. V lost 2 bases and J lost 5, with 18 bases in between. CDR1 is MRHNA, CDR2 SNTAGT, per germline. The sequencing used CD4+ T cells from peripheral blood mononuclear cells, collected before pregnancy. The chain links TRBV6-4 to TRBJ1-2; D may be TRBD1 (5 bases). The source is a female donor with multiple sclerosis, enrolled in a pregnancy study. CDR3 amino acids: CASSDPLLQGRYGYTF. DNA of the CDR3: TGTGCCAGCAGTGACCCCCTCCTGCAGGGCCGATATGGCTACACCTTC.